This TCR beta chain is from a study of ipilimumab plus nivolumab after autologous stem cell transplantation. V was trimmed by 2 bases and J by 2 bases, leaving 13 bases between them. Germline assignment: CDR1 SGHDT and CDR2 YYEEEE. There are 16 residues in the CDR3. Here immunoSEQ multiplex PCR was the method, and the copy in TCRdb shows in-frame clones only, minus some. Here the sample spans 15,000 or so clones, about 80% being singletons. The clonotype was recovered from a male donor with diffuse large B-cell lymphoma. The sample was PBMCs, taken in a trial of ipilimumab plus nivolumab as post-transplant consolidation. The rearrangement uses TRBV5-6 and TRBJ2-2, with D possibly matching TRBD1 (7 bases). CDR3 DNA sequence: TGTGCCAGCAGCTTAGGAGGGGGCGGTAACACCGGGGAGCTGTTTTTT. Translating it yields CASSLGGGGNTGELFF.